This T cell receptor beta chain originates from a study of cytomegalovirus exposure and HLA in healthy donors. Between the trimmed V and J ends, which lost 4 bases and 1 base, there was a span of 8 bases. The germline gives CDR1 MNHNS, CDR2 SASEGT. The CDR3 runs 13 residues. Assay: immunoSEQ multiplex PCR; the TCRdb copy retains only in-frame clones and omits some. Among about 150,000 clones listed, around four fifths were seen once. The sequenced material came from PBMCs. The receptor's source is a man aged 30 to 45 in good health and CMV-seropositive. The chain recombines TRBV6-1 with TRBJ2-7; D unresolved. The CDR3 region has the DNA TGTGCCAGCAGTGGCACAGTTTCCTACGAGCAGTACTTC. Protein: CASSGTVSYEQYF.